A single sample gave rise to the 20 T cell receptor beta chains below, sequenced in a study of blood T cell repertoires in COVID-19. The method was immunoSEQ multiplex PCR; TCRdb's version includes in-frame clones alone and lacks a portion of them. The sample records about 130,000 clones, around four fifths being singletons. Material: peripheral blood. The receptors stem from a man in his sixties with acute or convalescent COVID-19.

This chain joins TRBV15 and TRBJ2-5; D is perhaps TRBD2 (5 bases). The CDR3 runs 13 residues. The V end lost 3 bases, the J end lost 5 bases, and 10 bases lay between the germline ends. The germline CDR1 and CDR2 sequences are LNHNV and YYDKDF (reference sequence). The CDR3 sequence: CATSSRLAETQYF. Here the CDR3 DNA reads TGTGCCACCAGCAGTCGCCTAGCTGAGACCCAGTACTTC.

The V call is TRBV15, the J call TRBJ1-4, with 7 bases identical to TRBD1. Germline CDR1 is LNHNV and CDR2 is YYDKDF (reference sequence). After removal of 3 bases from V and 8 bases from J, the junction contained 9 bases not matched to a gene. This CDR3 region has 15 residues. The CDR3 reads CATSREEGAKEKLFF. CDR3 nucleotides: TGTGCCACCAGCAGGGAGGAGGGGGCAAAGGAAAAACTGTTTTTT.

CDR3: CASSEYRLAGESNEQFF. DNA for the CDR3: TGTGCCAGCAGTGAATATCGACTAGCGGGAGAGAGCAATGAGCAGTTCTTC. This rearrangement joins TRBV25-1 to TRBJ2-1, with 12 bases fitting TRBD2. V gave up 0 bases and J gave up 6 bases; unmatched junction bases: 6. Germline V gene data show CDR1 as MGHDK and CDR2 as SYGVNS. CDR3 length: 17 residues.

The chain joins TRBV5-1 to TRBJ1-1; 8 bases line up with TRBD1. Germline V gene sequence: CDR1 SGHRS, CDR2 YFSETQ. V shed 0 bases, J shed 1 base, and the junction held 5 bases outside the gene matches. The CDR3 covers 16 residues. This CDR3 reads CASSLGKQGGNTEAFF. In DNA form, the CDR3 reads TGCGCCAGCAGCTTGGGAAAACAGGGGGGGAACACTGAAGCTTTCTTT.

The J gene is TRBJ2-3, the V gene TRBV24-1; D possibly corresponds to TRBD1 (5 bases). CDR3 length: 14 amino acids. CDR1 and CDR2 (germline): KGHDR, SFDVKD. Trimming took off 12 bases at V and 1 base at J, with 16 bases between the two ends. CDR3 nucleotide sequence: TGTGCCGTTGCCAGTGGGGCGGGCACAGATACGCAGTATTTT. This translates into CAVASGAGTDTQYF.

This chain connects TRBV11-3 to TRBJ1-2, with D unclear. This CDR3 has 12 residues. Germline V lookup: CDR1 SGHNT, CDR2 YENEEA. V dropped 0 bases and J dropped 7 bases, with 6 bases sitting between them. The CDR3 region is CASSLDRLGYTF. In DNA, the CDR3 is TGTGCCAGCAGCTTAGACAGGCTTGGCTACACCTTC. Together with reference TRBV11-3 and TRBJ1-2, the CDR3 gives the full variable domain: EAGVVQSPRYKIIEKKQPVAFWCNPISGHNTLYWYLQNLGQGPELLIRYENEEAVDDSQLPKDRFSAERLKGVDSTLKIQPAELGDSAVYLCASSLDRLGYTFGSGTRLTVV.

The chain recombines TRBV24-1 with TRBJ1-2, with 9 bases that match TRBD1. V lost 3 bases, J lost 6 bases, and 7 bases stayed unmatched. The CDR3 covers 15 residues. CDR1 is KGHDR, CDR2 SFDVKD, per germline. In DNA form, the CDR3 reads TGTGCCACCAGTGATCCGAGGACAGGGGAGGATGGCTACACCTTC. Translating gives CATSDPRTGEDGYTF.

This chain connects TRBV3-1 (or the pseudogene TRBV3-2) to TRBJ1-1; 7 positions match TRBD1. J was trimmed by 6 bases and V by 1 base; bases with no gene match: 11. CDR1 LGHDT and CDR2 YNNKEL come from the germline V gene (reference sequence). The CDR3 is 16 amino acids. In DNA, the CDR3 is TGTGCCAGCAGCCAAGGGCAAGACAGGGTGGGCGCTGAAGCTTTCTTT. Its translation: CASSQGQDRVGAEAFF.

This clone was seen a handful of times. The chain uses TRBV7-6 and TRBJ2-7, with TRBD2 as a possible D gene (6 bases). The V gene lost 0 bases and the J gene lost 5 bases, with 8 bases spanning the gap. Germline lookup yields CDR1 SGHVS and CDR2 FNYEAQ. The CDR3 contains 13 residues. In DNA form, the CDR3 reads TGTGCCAGCAGCTTAGCGCCGGGGGACGAGCAGTACTTC. It codes for CASSLAPGDEQYF.

J is TRBJ1-2 and V is TRBV24-1; 8 bases align to TRBD1. The germline CDR1 and CDR2 sequences are KGHDR and SFDVKD. The V gene end was trimmed by 2 bases and the J gene end by 8 bases; junction bases not matched to a gene: 6. This CDR3 spans 14 amino acids. The CDR3, as DNA: TGTGCCACCAGTGATTGGACAGGGACCGAGGGCTACACCTTC. This sequence encodes CATSDWTGTEGYTF.

V usage is TRBV30 and J usage is TRBJ1-1, with D possibly matching TRBD1 (5 bases). CDR1 GTSNPN and CDR2 SVGIG come from the germline V gene (reference sequence). V lost 3 bases and J lost 10, with 15 bases in between. The CDR3 runs to 12 residues. CDR3 amino acids: CAWRHKQGLAFF. The CDR3 bases are TGTGCCTGGAGGCATAAGCAGGGCTTAGCTTTCTTT.

This chain uses TRBV19 with TRBJ1-1; the D gene is possibly TRBD1 (5 bases). The CDR3 totals 16 residues. Between the trimmed V and J ends, which lost 1 base and 2 bases, there was a span of 14 bases. Germline V CDR1 and CDR2: LNHDA, SQIVND (reference sequence). The chain's CDR3 is CASSIVGIRTNTEAFF. The CDR3 nucleotides read TGTGCCAGTAGTATAGTGGGGATAAGGACAAACACTGAAGCTTTCTTT.

CDR3 sequence (DNA): TGTGCCAGCAGCTCTCTTTGGGACAGAGAAGAAGATACGCAGTATTTT. It encodes CASSSLWDREEDTQYF. V usage is TRBV13 and J usage is TRBJ2-3; 7 bases line up with TRBD1. V trimming: 4 bases; J trimming: 5 bases; junction bases outside the gene matches: 12. This CDR3 comprises 16 residues. Per the germline V gene, CDR1 is PRHDT and CDR2 is FYEKMQ (reference sequence). The variable domain in full, completed from reference TRBV13 and TRBJ2-3, reads AAGVIQSPRHLIKEKRETATLKCYPIPRHDTVYWYQQGPGQDPQFLISFYEKMQSDKGSIPDRFSAQQFSDYHSELNMSSLELGDSALYFCASSSLWDREEDTQYFGPGTRLTVL.

The chain carries TRBV11-3 and TRBJ2-5; 7 nucleotides line up with TRBD2. Unmatched junction bases numbered 6, after V lost 0 bases and J lost 5 bases. The germline V gene has CDR1 SGHNT and CDR2 YENEEA. The CDR3 loop spans 15 amino acids. The CDR3 protein is CASSLEWGGRETQYF. In DNA, the CDR3 is TGTGCCAGCAGCTTAGAATGGGGGGGAAGGGAGACCCAGTACTTC.

The chain carries TRBV27 and TRBJ2-1; 10 bases are shared with TRBD2. The CDR3 runs to 13 residues. Per germline, CDR1 MNHEY and CDR2 SMNVEV (reference sequence). The V and J ends lost 5 bases and 10 bases, in that order; junction bases with no gene match: 5. The CDR3 DNA sequence: TGTGCCAGCAGTGGTCTAGCGGGAGAAGAGCAGTTCTTC. It translates to CASSGLAGEEQFF.

V usage is TRBV2 and J usage is TRBJ2-3, with D perhaps matching TRBD1 (6 bases). Germline V gives CDR1 SNHLY, CDR2 FYNNEI. The length of the CDR3 is 16 residues. V was trimmed by 4 bases and J by 0 bases, leaving 14 bases between them. CDR3 loop: CASSGHKGDSTDTQYF. The CDR3 nucleotides read TGTGCCAGCAGTGGGCATAAGGGGGACAGCACAGATACGCAGTATTTT.

This chain links TRBV12-3 or TRBV12-4 with TRBJ1-2; D is ambiguous. This CDR3 has 13 residues. V lost 4 bases and J lost 2, with 8 bases in between. This chain's CDR3 is CASSSNSNYGYTF. CDR3 coding DNA: TGTGCCAGCAGTTCGAACAGCAACTATGGCTACACCTTC.

The chain links TRBV15 to TRBJ1-2; 7 nucleotides agree with TRBD1. CDR3 length equals 16 residues. J lost 0 bases, V lost 1 base, and 5 bases had no gene match. Germline V gene data show CDR1 as LNHNV and CDR2 as YYDKDF (reference sequence). The CDR3 loop is CATSRVQGEANYGYTF. CDR3 in DNA: TGTGCCACCAGCAGAGTTCAGGGGGAAGCTAACTATGGCTACACCTTC.

Only a few counts were recorded for this clone. The chain carries TRBV27 and TRBJ2-1, with 9 bases that match TRBD2. Germline CDR1 MNHEY, CDR2 SMNVEV (reference sequence). CDR3 length equals 16 residues. Unmatched junction bases numbered 16, after V lost 6 bases and J lost 10 bases. The DNA of the CDR3 is TGTGCCAGCAGCCCGAGGTTGACTAGCGGAGCTACGGAGCAGTTCTTC. Translating gives CASSPRLTSGATEQFF.

The chain has TRBV24-1 and TRBJ2-2; the match to TRBD1 covers 7 bases. With V trimmed by 3 bases and J by 0 bases, 6 bases remained unmatched. Germline values: CDR1 KGHDR, CDR2 SFDVKD. This CDR3 contains 17 residues. CDR3 sequence: CATSDPRQGPNTGELFF. In DNA, the CDR3 is TGTGCCACCAGTGATCCTAGACAGGGCCCGAACACCGGGGAGCTGTTTTTT.